A selection of T cell receptor beta chains follows, all from one sample in a study of control samples from healthy donors and cancer patients. Here immunoSEQ multiplex PCR was the method, and the copy in TCRdb shows in-frame clones only, minus some. The repertoire holds about 20,000 clones, around nine tenths seen once, with about 9% in the top ten. Material for sequencing was PBMCs. All receptors come from a woman in her fifties or sixties with head and neck cancer. CDR3s include the opening cysteine and the closing phenylalanine or tryptophan. The order of the fields is D gene, clone size, V gene, J gene, CDR3 protein, CDR3 DNA. D genes are given only for firm matches. Only some rows state a clone size, as once, few, many or a class for expanded clones.

-	-	TRBV15	TRBJ1-1	CATSRDSGQGNTEAFF	TGTGCCACCAGCAGAGATTCGGGTCAGGGAAACACTGAAGCTTTCTTT
-	-	TRBV28	TRBJ1-2	CASSLQGNYGYTF	TGTGCCAGCAGTTTACAGGGGAACTATGGCTACACCTTC
-	-	TRBV7-9	TRBJ1-5	CASSRGINQPQHF	TGTGCCAGCAGCCGGGGTATCAATCAGCCCCAGCATTTT
-	-	TRBV18	TRBJ1-4	CASSPRGPNEKLFF	TGTGCCAGCTCACCCCGGGGGCCTAATGAAAAACTGTTTTTT
-	once	TRBV11-2	TRBJ2-1	CASSRPRQPNEQFF	TGTGCCAGCAGCCGCCCTCGACAGCCTAATGAGCAGTTCTTC
-	-	TRBV5-1	TRBJ2-5	CASSPGGQETQYF	TGCGCCAGCAGCCCGGGCGGGCAAGAGACCCAGTACTTC
-	-	TRBV7-9	TRBJ1-1	CASSVGGTEAFF	TGTGCCAGCAGCGTGGGGGGTACTGAAGCTTTCTTT
TRBD1	-	TRBV7-2	TRBJ2-1	CASSLAGGPYNEQFF	TGTGCCAGCAGCTTAGCAGGGGGCCCCTACAATGAGCAGTTCTTC
TRBD1	once	TRBV25-1	TRBJ1-1	CASSAYRGDTEAFF	TGTGCCAGCAGTGCGTACAGGGGGGACACTGAAGCTTTCTTT
-	-	TRBV2	TRBJ1-1	CASSGFFKNTEAFF	TGTGCCAGCAGTGGTTTCTTTAAGAACACTGAAGCTTTCTTT
-	-	TRBV28	TRBJ1-2	CASSIPSGSGYGYTF	TGTGCCAGCAGTATTCCCTCAGGGAGTGGCTATGGCTACACCTTC
-	-	TRBV6-1	TRBJ1-1	CASSESRLNTEAFF	TGTGCCAGCAGTGAATCCCGGCTGAACACTGAAGCTTTCTTT
TRBD1	-	TRBV24-1	TRBJ1-5	CATSEGQGGQPQHF	TGTGCCACCAGTGAAGGACAGGGGGGCCAGCCCCAGCATTTT
TRBD2	-	TRBV7-3	TRBJ2-3	CASSLTYGGEHDTQYF	TGTGCCAGCAGCTTAACGTACGGGGGGGAACATGATACGCAGTATTTT
-	-	TRBV24-1	TRBJ2-5	CATSDWKTGGWETQYF	TGTGCCACCAGTGATTGGAAGACAGGAGGGTGGGAGACCCAGTACTTC
-	-	TRBV5-4	TRBJ1-1	CASSLEGRSRQRNTEAFF	TGTGCCAGCAGCTTAGAGGGGCGTTCGAGACAGAGGAACACTGAAGCTTTCTTT
TRBD2	-	TRBV27	TRBJ2-1	CASSLLGTREGDEQFF	TGTGCCAGCAGTTTATTGGGGACTAGGGAGGGCGATGAGCAGTTCTTC
-	-	TRBV7-9	TRBJ1-2	CASSLGGQGSYGYTF	TGTGCCAGCAGCTTAGGGGGGCAGGGGTCATATGGCTACACCTTC
TRBD2	-	TRBV19	TRBJ2-7	CASSIEGGLAGRYEQYF	TGTGCCAGTAGTATAGAAGGGGGACTAGCGGGACGGTACGAGCAGTACTTC
-	-	TRBV7-9	TRBJ1-6	CASSLSGDSPLHF	TGTGCCAGCAGCTTAAGCGGGGATTCACCCCTCCACTTT
-	-	TRBV18	TRBJ2-5	CASSLGQGGETQYF	TGTGCCAGCTCACTTGGCCAGGGAGGAGAGACCCAGTACTTC
TRBD1	-	TRBV19	TRBJ2-1	CASSKGQGAPYSYNEQFF	TGTGCCAGTAGTAAGGGACAGGGGGCACCCTACTCCTACAATGAGCAGTTCTTC
-	-	TRBV7-2	TRBJ2-1	CATRRGPYNEQFF	TGTGCCACCCGGCGGGGCCCCTACAATGAGCAGTTCTTC
-	-	TRBV7-2	TRBJ1-2	CASSFAALANYGYTF	TGTGCCAGCAGCTTTGCGGCTCTAGCTAACTATGGCTACACCTTC
TRBD1	-	TRBV19	TRBJ1-1	CASSQGGVNTEAFF	TGTGCCAGTAGTCAGGGGGGAGTGAACACTGAAGCTTTCTTT